This TCR beta chain is drawn from a study of blood T cells in healthy people across ages. Study-level information: The capture of about one barcoded beta molecule per two T cells was achieved by template switching.

The germline V gene has CDR1 MNHEY and CDR2 SVGEGT. The CDR3 is 11 residues long, counting both termini. Overall study results and limits: Across samples, TCR beta diversity tracked strongly with naive T cell percentage.

The use of a sample-barcoded 5' primer and a J-beta primer mix characterized a second PCR of about 7 to 12 cycles. TCRdb re-analysed the 5' RACE reads in MiXCR, keeping a single row per CDR3 protein. The table lists 700,000 or so distinct CDR3 sequences, about 20% of them singletons. Aged roughly 6 to 90, donors were systemically healthy Caucasians from Russia. This clonotype turned up a few times. The antigen is undetermined. In this CDR3 the conserved last residue, phenylalanine or tryptophan, is missing, so a read error is likely. The DNA is left out, because the CDR3 cannot be placed on it with certainty; the CDR3 is given as TCRdb lists it.

The sample taken for sequencing was blood. This clonotype was sampled from a man between 65 and 79 years old in good health. The V and J genes are TRBV6-2 or TRBV6-3 and TRBJ2-5. The CDR3 region is CASSTRLELYV.